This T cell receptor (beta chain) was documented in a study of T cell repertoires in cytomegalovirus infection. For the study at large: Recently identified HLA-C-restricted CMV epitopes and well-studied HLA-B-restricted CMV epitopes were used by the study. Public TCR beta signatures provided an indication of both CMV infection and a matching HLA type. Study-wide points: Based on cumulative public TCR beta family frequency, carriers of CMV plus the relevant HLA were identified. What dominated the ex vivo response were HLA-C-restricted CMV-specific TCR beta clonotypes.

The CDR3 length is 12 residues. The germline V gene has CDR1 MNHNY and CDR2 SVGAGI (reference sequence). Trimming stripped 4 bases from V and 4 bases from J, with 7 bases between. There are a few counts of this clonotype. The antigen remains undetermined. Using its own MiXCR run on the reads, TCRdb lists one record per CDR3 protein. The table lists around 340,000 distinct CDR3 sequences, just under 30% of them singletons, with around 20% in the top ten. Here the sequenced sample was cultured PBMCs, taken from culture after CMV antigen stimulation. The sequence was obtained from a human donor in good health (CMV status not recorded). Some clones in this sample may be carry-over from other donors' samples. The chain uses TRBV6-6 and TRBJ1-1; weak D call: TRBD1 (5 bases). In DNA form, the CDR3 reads TGTGCCAGCAGTTGGGGGGTCACTGAAGCTTTCTTT. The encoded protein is CASSWGVTEAFF.